This T cell receptor (beta chain) was recorded in a study of vaccination and CD4 T cells after COVID-19 (dated by TCRdb to 2022 to 2024). Describing the broader study: Every convalescent patient had a positive nasal swab PCR test for SARS-CoV-2, with mild disease in 8 to 10 patients and severe disease in one. Participants received two doses of either the Pfizer-BioNTech BNT162b2 vaccine (n=8) or the Moderna mRNA-1273 vaccine (n=2). In the convalescent cohort there were six males and four females, among whom were two Hispanic individuals, seven Caucasians, two Asians and one multiracial person. Post-COVID blood samples were collected from convalescent patients a median of around 100 days after diagnosis, with a range of roughly 30 to 170 days. Post-vaccine blood samples were taken a median of approximately 76 days after the second vaccine dose, with a range of roughly 13 to 250 days. In control cultures, a CEFX viral epitope pool was used as positive control, an HIV-1 Nef peptide pool was used as negative control, or no peptide was added. The spike-specific CD4+ TCR repertoire was compared before and after mRNA vaccination in fewer than eleven COVID-19 convalescent patients and a few infection-naive healthy vaccine recipients. For stimulating the cultures, overlapping spike peptide pools were used, derived from SARS-CoV-2 as well as from the common cold coronaviruses HCoV-NL63, HCoV-OC43 and HCoV-229E.

The library came from PCR. TCR sequencing of DNA from cultured CD4+ T cells used the Oncomine TCR Beta short-read assay at the Johns Hopkins FTIC core. The QIAamp micro DNA kit was used to extract genomic DNA from the cultured CD4+ T cells. The Oncomine TCR Beta libraries from cultured CD4+ T cells were pooled using unique dual indexes and then sequenced on an Illumina iSeq 100. The study's own analysis went as follows. Non-productive sequences were removed, and CDR3s not starting with C, not ending with F or W, or shorter than 7 amino acids were discarded. Antigen-specific clonotypes were identified using the MANAFEST web application through comparison of peptide-stimulated wells with reference and other culture wells. To be called positive, a clone needed an FDR below 0.05, an odds ratio above 5, and a productive frequency above 0.1% in at least two of three replicate wells. Cross-reactive clonotypes were defined as significantly expanded in both SARS-CoV-2 spike wells and at least one common cold coronavirus spike condition. Using R version 3.6.1, CDR3 homology was evaluated through Levenshtein distances (stringdist) along with unrooted phylogenetic trees (ape). TCRdb passed the public sequencing reads through fastp at Q25 and MiXCR, retaining productive beta sequences. A single entry per CDR3 protein holds the most common genes and DNA from its merged rows. These V and J calls originate from TCRdb's pipeline instead of the authors' own analysis. The sample table records approximately 13,000 distinct CDR3 sequences; 75% to 85% of these occur just once. The ten most abundant clones make up over 25% of the sample.

The study at large found these results: An increase in the median number of SARS-CoV-2-reactive clonotypes from more than 20 after infection to a few dozen after vaccination was observed, but the change was not found to be significant. Of the vaccine-specific clones in convalescent patients, 304 of 307, or nearly all, reacted only to SARS-CoV-2 spike and did not cross-react with common cold coronaviruses. Among convalescent patients, a median about 87% of the SARS-CoV-2-reactive clones seen after vaccination appeared only after vaccination, which suggests priming specific to the vaccine. Relatively few convalescent patients were included in the study, and early timepoints after natural infection were not analyzed.

From its cysteine to its phenylalanine, the CDR3 spans 18 amino acids. Only CDR3 DNA remains: 54 bases, in frame from the first base. CDR1 MNHEY and CDR2 SMNVEV are derived from the germline V gene (reference sequence). V was cut back by 4 bases and J by 3 bases, leaving a gap of 22 bases between them. The treatment or condition label corresponds to: approximately nine-day PBMC culture with coronavirus spike peptide pools or control peptides (ViraFEST assay). To expand antigen-specific T cells with peptide pools and then pick out the expanded clonotypes through TCR sequencing, the study relied on the ViraFEST assay. The convalescent patients' positive SARS-CoV-2 PCR tests fell between March and December 2020, which was before the Alpha, Beta and Delta variants emerged in the United States. PBMCs were cultured at roughly 2 million per well in IMDM supplemented with approximately 4.7% human AB serum and 10 IU/ml IL-2, with about 11 ug/ml peptide pools added. Half of the culture medium was replaced with fresh IL-2-containing medium on days 3 and 7. After about nine days of culture, CD4+ T cells were isolated by negative selection with the EasySep CD4+ T cell isolation kit. PBMCs were separated from whole blood using Ficoll-Paque Plus gradient centrifugation and then either used fresh or cryopreserved at -140C. Culture conditions were generally each tested in triplicate wells.

Turning to this clonotype: The antigen it recognizes is unknown. The input lacks base qualities; no much larger clone sits a single base away.

The sequencing input was CD4+ T cells from blood, cultured in vitro. The V and J segments used are TRBV27 and TRBJ1-5, with the D segment identity uncertain. This receptor was identified in a human donor who had recovered from COVID-19. The nucleotide sequence reads TGTGCCAGCAGTTCAACCCTGCGGGCCCCGGTTCCCAATCAGCCCCAGCATTTT. The translation is CASSSTLRAPVPNQPQHF.